This TCR beta chain was retrieved from a study of shared clonotypes between healthy human individuals. This table comes from immunoSEQ multiplex PCR, and its TCRdb copy is limited to in-frame clones, with some not included. The sample includes 2 million to 2.5 million clones, under 95% seen only once; the top ten take 0.37%. This CDR3 is built from 14 residues. The germline V gene has CDR1 MNHNY and CDR2 SVGAGI (reference sequence). Trimming removed 6 bases at V and 6 bases at J, with 15 bases between. The chain carries TRBV6-6 and TRBJ2-1, with no clear D. The origin of this receptor is a man younger than 30 in good health. Some clones in this sample may be carry-over from other donors' samples. The sequencing sample was made of naive CD4+ T cells from PBMCs. Subset in this sample: CD45RA+ positively selected. CDR3 sequence (DNA): TGTGCCAGCAGAACCTCGGGTGGACGCAATGAGCAGTTCTTC. This codes for CASRTSGGRNEQFF.